The next 5 T cell receptor beta chains were all read from a single sample in a study of CD8+ T cells in alopecia areata. Extracted from the samples, RNA was reverse transcribed into cDNA to serve as the sequencing template. Assay: immunoSEQ multiplex PCR; the TCRdb copy retains only in-frame clones and omits some. The sample carries over 120,000 clones, roughly three fifths recorded once. The starting material was CD4+ T cells sorted from blood, obtained at week 0. These receptors all stem from a human donor with alopecia areata.

In its sample, this clone was seen once. The chain links TRBV25-1 to TRBJ1-1; TRBD1 agrees at 7 bases. This CDR3 region has 15 residues. Germline-derived CDR1 and CDR2 are MGHDK and SYGVNS. V shed 1 base and J 9 bases; nucleotides not matched to a gene: 11. This chain's CDR3 is CASSESLTGKVQAFF. The CDR3 nucleotides read TGTGCCAGCAGTGAATCTCTGACAGGGAAGGTTCAAGCTTTCTTT.

This chain links TRBV30 with TRBJ2-1; tentative D call: TRBD1 (6 bases). Between the trimmed V and J ends, which lost 1 base and 2 bases, there was a span of 12 bases. The CDR3 spans 15 residues. CDR1 is GTSNPN, CDR2 SVGIG, per germline (reference sequence). This CDR3 is CAWSGRTVTYNEQFF. CDR3 DNA sequence: TGTGCCTGGAGTGGTCGGACAGTAACCTACAATGAGCAGTTCTTC.

For this clone: Compared with germline, one end of the junction differs, possibly owing to a read error. The chain uses TRBV7-2 and TRBJ2-4; 8 bases are shared with TRBD2. The CDR3 extends over 12 amino acids. CDR1 is SGHTA and CDR2 is FQGNSA in the germline V gene. The CDR3 reads CASSLAGNIQYF. The DNA of the CDR3 is TGTGCCAGCAGCCTAGCGGGAAACATTCAGTACTTC.

The V and J genes are TRBV29-1 and TRBJ1-1; no definite D call. Trimming stripped 6 bases from V and 7 bases from J, with 18 bases between. The germline V gene has CDR1 SQVTM and CDR2 ANQGSEA. The CDR3 length is 13 residues. CDR3 protein: CSVSRVLASEAFF. The CDR3 nucleotides are TGCAGCGTCTCCCGGGTCCTAGCAAGTGAAGCTTTCTTT.

The chain joins TRBV18 to TRBJ2-7, with TRBD1 matching over 8 bases. Trimming took 5 bases from V and 5 from J; bases not matched to a gene: 5. Germline assignment: CDR1 KGHSH and CDR2 LQKENI. The CDR3 is 13 amino acids. DNA of the CDR3: TGTGCCAGCTCAGCCAGGGGGCTGAACGAGCAGTACTTC. Its translation: CASSARGLNEQYF.